Here is one T cell receptor (beta chain) with its context. J lost 4 bases, V lost 6 bases, and 7 bases had no gene match. CDR3 length: 15 residues. Germline CDR1 and CDR2: LNHNV and YYDKDF (reference sequence). This record comes from a study of blood T cell repertoires in COVID-19. Study-wide context: The study drew acute and convalescent COVID-19 samples from the United States, Italy and Spain. Nucleic acid was either cDNA or gDNA, and it came from T cells, B-cell-depleted T cells, or PBMCs.

In the original analysis: Estimation of nucleated cell counts relied on the amplification of reference gene primers. Only in-frame clones appear in the TCRdb table, and some are missing; sequencing was by immunoSEQ multiplex PCR. The DNA gave D and trimming, while V, J and clone size come from that table. This sample has more than 55,000 clones, with about nine tenths found just once. The chain combines TRBV15 with TRBJ2-2, with 8 nucleotides matching TRBD1. Sequenced input: peripheral blood. This sequence originates from a woman older than 75 with acute or convalescent COVID-19. CDR3 coding DNA: TGTGCCACCAGTCCGGACAGGGTCAGCACCGGGGAGCTGTTTTTT. Translating it yields CATSPDRVSTGELFF.